The 17 T cell receptor beta chains below come from one sample, sequenced in a study of shared clonotypes between healthy human individuals (dated by TCRdb to about 2020). The library came from the immunoSEQ multiplex PCR assay. This immuneACCESS table, as held by TCRdb, lists in-frame sequences with V and J called but not all clones. Of the missing ones, under half trace to an unresolved V gene in checked studies; the others have no known cause. Here the sample has about 2.4 million clones; 90% to 95% occur a single time. The top ten constitute over 0.12% of the sample. The sequencing input was naive CD4+ T cells sorted from blood. The label giving this sample's cell subset or site can be read as: CD45RA+ positively selected. The receptor set was obtained from a man younger than 30 in good health.

This chain connects TRBV5-4 to TRBJ2-5; 7 bases align to TRBD1. The CDR3 length is 16 residues. The germline V gene encodes CDR1 SGHNT and CDR2 YYREEE (reference sequence). The ends lost 0 bases at V and 5 bases at J; junction bases unmatched: 10. The CDR3 loop reads CASSLGTTGARETQYF. CDR3 bases: TGTGCCAGCAGCTTGGGGACAACAGGGGCCCGGGAGACCCAGTACTTC. Based on the CDR3 plus reference TRBV5-4 and TRBJ2-5, the full variable domain is ETGVTQSPTHLIKTRGQQVTLRCSSQSGHNTVSWYQQALGQGPQFIFQYYREEENGRGNFPPRFSGLQFPNYSSELNVNALELDDSALYLCASSLGTTGARETQYFGPGTRLLVL.

Concerning this clone: The sample has other DNA sequences that encode this CDR3 too. The chain recombines TRBV4-3 with TRBJ2-3; D gene ambiguous. V was pared by 0 bases and J by 2 bases, with 6 bases between. The germline V gene has CDR1 LGHNA and CDR2 YSLEER. The CDR3 is 14 residues long. The DNA for the CDR3 is TGCGCCAGCAGCCAAGAACCAGCCACAGATACGCAGTATTTT. Amino acid sequence: CASSQEPATDTQYF.

J is TRBJ1-1 and V is TRBV7-6; perhaps TRBD1 as D (6 bases). This CDR3 is 14 amino acids long. CDR1 is SGHVS, CDR2 FNYEAQ, per germline. The V end was cut by 0 bases, the J end by 11 bases, with 16 bases between. DNA of the CDR3: TGTGCCAGCAGCTTAGCGATTGGCCCCGGGGGCGCTTTCTTT. Protein: CASSLAIGPGGAFF.

Turning to this clone: The identical CDR3 is also encoded by other nucleotide sequences in the sample. The gene calls are TRBV7-9 and TRBJ1-2; weak D call: TRBD1 (5 bases). V gave up 0 bases and J gave up 5 bases, with 7 bases separating them. Germline V gene sequence: CDR1 SEHNR, CDR2 FQNEAQ (reference sequence). This CDR3 is 13 amino acids long. CDR3 in amino acids: CASSLAGGYGYTF. As DNA, the CDR3 is TGTGCCAGCAGCTTAGCGGGGGGATATGGCTACACCTTC.

The J gene is TRBJ2-7, the V gene TRBV7-2; 10 nucleotides line up with TRBD2. After removal of 4 bases from V and 7 bases from J, the junction contained 10 bases not matched to a gene. The CDR3 totals 15 residues. Germline CDR1 is SGHTA and CDR2 is FQGNSA. CDR3 sequence reads: CASSSTSGWAEEQYF. For the CDR3, the DNA is TGTGCCAGCAGCTCGACTAGCGGGTGGGCAGAGGAGCAGTACTTC.

This chain joins TRBV11-2 and TRBJ2-1; 7 nucleotides agree with TRBD1. Looked up from germline, CDR1 is SGHAT and CDR2 is FQNNGV. This CDR3 comprises 13 residues. V shed 10 bases and J 4 bases; nucleotides not matched to a gene: 7. The CDR3 bases are TGTGCCATCTCGAGGGACAGATACAATGAGCAGTTCTTC. This sequence encodes CAISRDRYNEQFF. Variable domain in full (rest from reference TRBV11-2 and TRBJ2-1): EAGVAQSPRYKIIEKRQSVAFWCNPISGHATLYWYQQILGQGPKLLIQFQNNGVVDDSQLPKDRFSAERLKGVDSTLKIQPAKLEDSAVYLCAISRDRYNEQFFGPGTRLTVL.

The genes are TRBV10-3 and TRBJ2-7, with 7 nucleotides matching TRBD1. Per germline, CDR1 ENHRY and CDR2 SYGVKD. The CDR3 has 12 amino acids. V shed 10 bases and J 2 bases; nucleotides not matched to a gene: 5. CDR3 amino acids: CATETGTYEQYF. As DNA, the CDR3 is TGTGCCACAGAGACAGGGACCTACGAGCAGTACTTC.

This chain links TRBV30 with TRBJ2-6, with D possibly TRBD1 on 5 matching bases. Germline V CDR1 and CDR2: GTSNPN, SVGIG (reference sequence). The length of the CDR3 is 15 residues. V was cut by 3 bases and J by 0 bases, with 9 bases left in between. The DNA for the CDR3 is TGTGCCTGGAGCCGCGGACACTCTGGGGCCAACGTCCTGACTTTC. Encoded protein: CAWSRGHSGANVLTF.

J is TRBJ1-5 and V is TRBV30; 8 bases fit TRBD1. Germline CDR1 reads GTSNPN; CDR2 reads SVGIG (reference sequence). With 5 bases clipped from V and 1 base from J, the junction kept 4 bases outside the gene matches. The CDR3 is 14 residues long. The CDR3 reads CAWGYRGSNQPQHF. CDR3 in DNA: TGTGCCTGGGGGTACAGGGGGAGCAATCAGCCCCAGCATTTT.

CDR3 DNA: TGTGCCAGTAGTGGGGGCGCAGGCACAGATACGCAGTATTTT. This translates into CASSGGAGTDTQYF. The chain employs TRBV19 and TRBJ2-3; tentative D call: TRBD1 (6 bases). The germline CDR1 and CDR2 sequences are LNHDA and SQIVND (reference sequence). Trimming pared 5 bases from V and 1 base from J, leaving 10 bases between. The CDR3 extends over 14 amino acids.

V is TRBV7-6 and J is TRBJ2-1, with TRBD2 matching over 7 bases. Trimming cost V 1 base and J 2 bases; bases outside gene matches: 8. Germline lookup yields CDR1 SGHVS and CDR2 FNYEAQ. The CDR3 runs to 17 residues. The CDR3 DNA reads as TGTGCCAGCAGCTTAGACAGCGGGATAGCTGCCTACAATGAGCAGTTCTTC. Translating it yields CASSLDSGIAAYNEQFF.

The rearrangement links TRBV11-2 to TRBJ2-1; D uncertain. This CDR3 has 15 amino acids. The germline CDR1 and CDR2 sequences are SGHAT and FQNNGV. V lost 5 bases, J lost 0 bases, and 11 bases lay in between. Written as DNA, the CDR3 is TGTGCCAGCAGCCCATCCCCCACCTCCTACAATGAGCAGTTCTTC. Translating gives CASSPSPTSYNEQFF.

The chain joins TRBV6-5 to TRBJ1-2; D might be TRBD1 (6 bases). This CDR3 has 15 residues. The V gene's germline CDR1 is MNHEY and CDR2 SVGAGI. Trimming removed 3 bases from V and 7 bases from J, with 18 bases in between. In DNA, the CDR3 is TGTGCCAGCAGTTATACGGGAACAGGGAAAAGTGGCTACACCTTC. This encodes CASSYTGTGKSGYTF.

This chain uses TRBV5-1 with TRBJ2-7, with TRBD2 as a possible D gene (7 bases). The CDR3 has 16 amino acids. In germline, CDR1 is SGHRS, CDR2 YFSETQ. V gave up 4 bases and J gave up 4 bases, with 21 bases separating them. CDR3 region: CASSVRGGGRSYEQYF. The CDR3 region has the DNA TGCGCCAGCAGCGTCAGGGGAGGGGGACGATCTTACGAGCAGTACTTC.

This clone was recorded only once. The chain links TRBV18 to TRBJ2-1; the match to TRBD1 covers 7 bases. After removal of 1 base from V and 5 bases from J, the junction contained 11 bases not matched to a gene. This CDR3 has 17 amino acids. Germline CDR1 is KGHSH and CDR2 is LQKENI. CDR3 residues: CASSPLSGGLYDNEQFF. CDR3 nucleotides: TGTGCCAGCTCACCACTTTCAGGGGGTCTATACGACAATGAGCAGTTCTTC.

This clone was seen just once. The chain combines TRBV19 with TRBJ2-7, with D uncertain. CDR3 length: 13 amino acids. CDR1 and CDR2 from the germline V gene are LNHDA and SQIVND (reference sequence). Trimming removed 5 bases at V and 3 bases at J, with 11 bases between. The CDR3 bases are TGTGCCAGTAGTTTAAACGACGGCTACGAGCAGTACTTC. Translated: CASSLNDGYEQYF.

This rearrangement joins TRBV7-9 to TRBJ2-5; TRBD1 is a possible D gene (7 bases). V was cut by 1 base and J by 4 bases, with 16 bases left in between. The CDR3 has 16 amino acids. In germline, CDR1 is SEHNR, CDR2 FQNEAQ (reference sequence). The DNA of the CDR3 is TGTGCCAGCAGCTTAGGGGCACAGGGGCGGGGAGAGACCCAGTACTTC. Translated: CASSLGAQGRGETQYF.